The present T cell receptor beta chain was sequenced within a study of OX40 agonist ivuxolimab in advanced cancers. The study's findings and limits: Low normalized clonal expansion also occurred in some nonresponding patients.

Clones were read by immunoSEQ multiplex PCR, and TCRdb kept only the in-frame ones, dropping some. Of under 45,000 clones detected, about 80% appear once; the ten largest clones hold roughly 4.1%. A few counts support this clone. What it binds is not known. Germline assignment: CDR1 SGHTA and CDR2 FQGTGA. The ends were cut back, 3 bases at V and 2 bases at J, with 7 bases in the middle. This CDR3 has 13 amino acids. The genes are TRBV7-3 and TRBJ2-5; D ambiguous. The sequence was collected from an adult with an advanced solid tumor such as melanoma, head and neck, liver or kidney cancer. Sequences were derived from CD4+ or CD8+ T cells sorted from blood, sampled in a trial of the OX40 agonist ivuxolimab. CDR3 residues: CASSFSRQETQYF. The CDR3 bases are TGTGCCAGCAGCTTTTCTAGACAAGAGACCCAGTACTTC.